This T cell receptor beta chain was profiled in a study of T-cell memory formation after mild COVID-19. Findings and caveats of the study: Clones from the second wave (peaking day 37) had unconfirmed SARS-CoV-2 specificity. Later expanders leaned toward CD4+, whereas clones contracting from day 15 to 85 were balanced CD4/CD8.

Germline lookup yields CDR1 SGHVS and CDR2 FNYEAQ. Deletions cut 0 bases from V and 7 bases from J, with 15 bases between. The CDR3 is 15 amino acids. The authors produced TCR alpha and TCR beta cDNA libraries with sample barcodes and UMIs by 5'RACE using constant-segment primers. TCRdb ran MiXCR on the 5' RACE reads and lists one entry per CDR3 protein. This table has roughly 200,000 distinct CDR3 sequences, 9.5% appearing once. This clonotype was observed a few times. Its antigen is not known. The rearrangement joins TRBV7-6 to TRBJ2-5; a possible D gene is TRBD2 (7 bases). The specimen sequenced was PBMCs or a T cell subset sorted from them (not recorded which). This TCR was recovered from a young man who had mild COVID-19 (a few samples of this study predate the infection). Cell type and time point are not known. The CDR3 nucleotides are TGTGCCAGCAGCTTAGCCCCCGGAGGGGGGGGGACCCAGTACTTC. It translates to CASSLAPGGGGTQYF.